Listed here is a single TCR beta chain. The antigen is not known. Germline lookup yields CDR1 SGHRS and CDR2 YFSETQ. This CDR3 comprises 17 residues. J was trimmed by 4 bases and V by 1 base; bases with no gene match: 14. TCRdb fed the RT-PCR reads into MiXCR, producing one record per CDR3 protein. Among hundreds of thousands of distinct CDR3 sequences, roughly 12% were seen once, and the ten largest hold 10%. The record originates from a study of response to subunit inactivated influenza vaccine. Overall study findings and caveats: T cells newly recruited by each seasonal influenza vaccination are few, the authors suggested.

The sequenced sample was PBMCs from blood, obtained on the day of vaccination. The receptor comes from a man aged 45-65 years who received an inactivated influenza vaccine. The V call is TRBV5-1, the J call TRBJ2-7, with TRBD1 identical over 7 bases. Here the CDR3 reads CASSLSDRTYPRYEQYF. The CDR3 nucleotides are TGCGCCAGCAGCTTGTCGGACAGGACTTACCCTCGATACGAGCAGTACTTC. Drawing the rest from reference TRBV5-1 and TRBJ2-7, the complete variable domain is KAGVTQTPRYLIKTRGQQVTLSCSPISGHRSVSWYQQTPGQGLQFLFEYFSETQRNKGNFPGRFSGRQFSNSRSEMNVSTLELGDSALYLCASSLSDRTYPRYEQYFGPGTRLTVT.